These T cell receptor beta chains were read from a single sample in a study of cytomegalovirus exposure and HLA in healthy donors. The method was immunoSEQ multiplex PCR; TCRdb's version includes in-frame clones alone and lacks a portion of them. In the table there are fewer than 250,000 clones, approximately 83% of which are singletons. The material sequenced was PBMCs. The receptor set was obtained from a woman in her twenties or thirties in good health and CMV-seropositive. Each CDR3 is given with its conserved first and last residue. Fields, in order: V gene, D gene, J gene, clone size, CDR3 protein, CDR3 DNA. A D gene is named only where the DNA matches it firmly. Rows give clone size only sometimes, using once, few, many, or a class for an expanded clone.

V: TRBV2
D: .
J: TRBJ2-7
size: .
CDR3: CASNYGERDYEQYF
DNA: TGTGCCAGTAACTATGGGGAGAGGGACTACGAGCAGTACTTC

V: TRBV30
D: .
J: TRBJ2-1
size: .
CDR3: CAFQGYNEQFF
DNA: TGTGCCTTCCAGGGTTACAATGAGCAGTTCTTC

V: TRBV6-1
D: .
J: TRBJ1-5
size: .
CDR3: CASSLWRVDQPQHF
DNA: TGTGCCAGCAGTTTATGGCGGGTGGATCAGCCCCAGCATTTT

V: TRBV16
D: TRBD2
J: TRBJ2-1
size: .
CDR3: CASSQLYSGRASYNEQFF
DNA: TGTGCCAGCAGCCAACTCTATAGCGGGAGGGCCAGTTACAATGAGCAGTTCTTC

V: TRBV7-8
D: TRBD1
J: TRBJ2-5
size: .
CDR3: CASSSRDRGLGRQETQYF
DNA: TGTGCCAGCAGCTCGCGGGACAGGGGGCTCGGCCGCCAAGAGACCCAGTACTTC

V: TRBV6-1
D: TRBD1
J: TRBJ2-7
size: .
CDR3: CAIRPGQGAREQYF
DNA: TGTGCCATACGGCCGGGGCAGGGGGCGAGAGAGCAGTACTTC

V: TRBV30
D: .
J: TRBJ2-3
size: .
CDR3: CAWSVLSRAGQATDTQYF
DNA: TGTGCCTGGAGTGTACTGTCTCGGGCGGGTCAGGCCACAGATACGCAGTATTTT

V: TRBV29-1
D: .
J: TRBJ2-2
size: .
CDR3: CSGQGRGTGELFF
DNA: TGCAGCGGCCAGGGGCGCGGCACCGGGGAGCTGTTTTTT

V: TRBV2
D: TRBD1
J: TRBJ2-7
size: .
CDR3: CASRGDRTGPIYEQYF
DNA: TGTGCCAGCAGGGGCGACCGGACAGGGCCAATCTACGAGCAGTACTTC

V: TRBV10-1
D: TRBD1
J: TRBJ1-1
size: few
CDR3: CASRSGQGASEAFF
DNA: TGCGCCAGCAGATCGGGACAGGGGGCATCTGAAGCTTTCTTT

V: TRBV25-1
D: .
J: TRBJ1-1
size: few
CDR3: CASSEYYRNTEAFF
DNA: TGTGCCAGCAGTGAATATTACAGGAACACTGAAGCTTTCTTT

V: TRBV7-3
D: TRBD2
J: TRBJ2-3
size: .
CDR3: CASSLSGGMDTQYF
DNA: TGTGCCAGCAGCTTATCGGGAGGGATGGATACGCAGTATTTT

V: TRBV6-5
D: TRBD1
J: TRBJ2-7
size: .
CDR3: CASSSGQGSEQYF
DNA: TGTGCCAGCAGCTCGGGACAGGGCAGCGAGCAGTACTTC

V: TRBV13
D: .
J: TRBJ2-7
size: .
CDR3: CASSRDTSYEQYF
DNA: TGTGCCAGCAGCCGGGACACATCCTACGAGCAGTACTTC

V: TRBV9
D: .
J: TRBJ2-6
size: .
CDR3: CASSAQLGANVLTF
DNA: TGTGCCAGCAGCGCCCAGCTAGGGGCCAACGTCCTGACTTTC

V: TRBV28
D: .
J: TRBJ2-7
size: once
CDR3: CASSPGSYGNYEQYF
DNA: TGTGCCAGCAGTCCCGGGTCCTACGGTAACTACGAGCAGTACTTC

V: TRBV11-3
D: .
J: TRBJ2-7
size: .
CDR3: CASSPTSYEQYF
DNA: TGTGCCAGCAGCCCAACCTCCTACGAGCAGTACTTC

V: TRBV27
D: .
J: TRBJ1-5
size: .
CDR3: CASSFQGDNQPQHF
DNA: TGTGCCAGCAGTTTCCAAGGAGACAATCAGCCCCAGCATTTT

V: TRBV7-9
D: TRBD2
J: TRBJ2-1
size: .
CDR3: CASSREGSGEQFF
DNA: TGTGCCAGCAGCCGGGAGGGTAGCGGTGAGCAGTTCTTC

V: TRBV11-2
D: TRBD2
J: TRBJ2-7
size: .
CDR3: CASSLAHSGAPYEQYF
DNA: TGTGCCAGCAGCTTAGCTCACAGCGGGGCACCCTACGAGCAGTACTTC

V: TRBV30
D: .
J: TRBJ2-5
size: .
CDR3: CAWSVRGTTQYF
DNA: TGTGCCTGGAGTGTACGGGGGACGACCCAGTACTTC

V: TRBV7-9
D: .
J: TRBJ1-3
size: .
CDR3: CASSLNLGNTIYF
DNA: TGTGCCAGCAGCTTAAATTTAGGAAACACCATATATTTT

V: TRBV7-9
D: .
J: TRBJ1-2
size: few
CDR3: CASSLAPTIYGYTF
DNA: TGTGCCAGCAGCTTAGCGCCGACGATCTATGGCTACACCTTC

V: TRBV29-1
D: .
J: TRBJ2-3
size: once
CDR3: CSVGQGGTDTQYF
DNA: TGCAGCGTTGGACAGGGAGGGACAGATACGCAGTATTTT

V: TRBV5-1
D: TRBD1
J: TRBJ2-3
size: .
CDR3: CASSGAGGADTQYF
DNA: TGCGCCAGCAGCGGGGCAGGGGGCGCAGATACGCAGTATTTT

V: TRBV28
D: .
J: TRBJ1-2
size: few
CDR3: CASRQGGYGYTF
DNA: TGTGCCAGCAGACAGGGTGGGTACGGCTACACCTTC

V: TRBV5-6
D: .
J: TRBJ2-3
size: once
CDR3: CASKGGGFSTDTQYF
DNA: TGTGCCAGCAAGGGAGGGGGATTTAGCACAGATACGCAGTATTTT

V: TRBV5-4
D: TRBD1
J: TRBJ1-2
size: .
CDR3: CASSLMPGGKNGYTF
DNA: TGTGCCAGCAGCTTGATGCCAGGGGGGAAGAATGGCTACACCTTC

V: TRBV7-2
D: TRBD1
J: TRBJ2-7
size: once
CDR3: CASSPYRDRGWYEQYF
DNA: TGTGCCAGCAGCCCATACCGGGACAGGGGGTGGTACGAGCAGTACTTC

V: TRBV5-1
D: .
J: TRBJ2-3
size: .
CDR3: CASSFATGPSTDTQYF
DNA: TGCGCCAGCAGCTTCGCAACGGGACCTAGCACAGATACGCAGTATTTT

V: TRBV1
D: .
J: TRBJ1-2
size: .
CDR3: CTSSPYRAAYGYTF
DNA: TGCACCAGCAGCCCCTACCGGGCAGCCTATGGCTACACCTTC

V: TRBV27
D: .
J: TRBJ2-7
size: few
CDR3: CASGRAGDEQYF
DNA: TGTGCCAGCGGCAGGGCAGGGGACGAGCAGTACTTC

V: TRBV27
D: TRBD1
J: TRBJ1-2
size: .
CDR3: CASWDRYYGYTF
DNA: TGTGCCAGTTGGGACAGATACTATGGCTACACCTTC

V: TRBV27
D: .
J: TRBJ1-1
size: once
CDR3: CASSLWGASTEAFF
DNA: TGTGCCAGCAGTTTATGGGGGGCGAGTACTGAAGCTTTCTTT

V: TRBV15
D: .
J: TRBJ1-4
size: .
CDR3: CATSSSGSYNEKLFF
DNA: TGTGCCACCAGCAGCAGCGGGAGTTACAATGAAAAACTGTTTTTT

V: TRBV27
D: .
J: TRBJ2-1
size: .
CDR3: CASRTLGPLEQFF
DNA: TGTGCCAGCCGTACTCTGGGTCCCCTTGAGCAGTTCTTC

V: TRBV9
D: TRBD1
J: TRBJ1-2
size: .
CDR3: CASSVGLLPDRGNGYTF
DNA: TGTGCCAGCAGCGTAGGACTTCTACCGGACAGGGGAAATGGCTACACCTTC

V: TRBV18
D: .
J: TRBJ1-3
size: few
CDR3: CASSPPQGISGNTIYF
DNA: TGTGCCAGCTCACCACCCCAGGGTATCTCTGGAAACACCATATATTTT

V: TRBV27
D: .
J: TRBJ2-2
size: .
CDR3: CASRANTGELFF
DNA: TGTGCCAGCAGGGCCAACACCGGGGAGCTGTTTTTT

V: TRBV4-1
D: .
J: TRBJ1-1
size: .
CDR3: CASSQTMGGNTEAFF
DNA: TGCGCCAGCAGCCAAACTATGGGGGGTAACACTGAAGCTTTCTTT

V: TRBV5-1
D: TRBD1
J: TRBJ2-7
size: .
CDR3: CASMGTGLYEQYF
DNA: TGCGCCAGCATGGGGACAGGGTTGTACGAGCAGTACTTC